This is a list of T cell receptor beta chains from one sample in a study of blood T cell repertoires in COVID-19. Sequencing was performed with immunoSEQ multiplex PCR; in TCRdb, only in-frame clones are kept and a portion is missing. The table has about 100,000 clones, about 80% seen once. Sequencing input: peripheral blood. Receptors were obtained from a man between 65 and 79 years old with active or convalescent COVID-19. Both conserved end residues are part of each CDR3. D genes are given only for firm matches. Clone sizes are given selectively: once, few, many, or a class where the clone is expanded.

cdr3_nt cdr3_aa v_call d_call j_call clone_size
TGTGCCAGCAGCGTTTACGGGAACTCCTACAATGAGCAGTTCTTC CASSVYGNSYNEQFF TRBV9 NA TRBJ2-1 NA
TGTGCCAGCAGCTTAGGGACAGGGAAGACAGATACGCAGTATTTT CASSLGTGKTDTQYF TRBV7-9 TRBD1 TRBJ2-3 NA
TGTGCCACCGACGGCGGCCCGAACACTGAAGCTTTCTTT CATDGGPNTEAFF TRBV24-1 NA TRBJ1-1 NA
TGTGCCAGCAGTCTAGCGGGGGGGCGAAATGAGCAGTTCTTC CASSLAGGRNEQFF TRBV28 TRBD2 TRBJ2-1 NA
TGTGCCAGCAGCTTGACAGTGAACACTGAAGCTTTCTTT CASSLTVNTEAFF TRBV5-6 NA TRBJ1-1 NA
TGTGCCAGCAGCATAGCAGCGATGTACCAAGAGACCCAGTACTTC CASSIAAMYQETQYF TRBV21-1 NA TRBJ2-5 NA
TGTGCCAGCTCACCTACAGGGGGCCTCTACGAGCAGTACTTC CASSPTGGLYEQYF TRBV18 TRBD1 TRBJ2-7 NA
TGTGCCAGCAGTAACCCGGGACAGGATTACTATGGCTACACCTTC CASSNPGQDYYGYTF TRBV6-6 TRBD1 TRBJ1-2 many
TGTGCCAGCAGCTCAACAGGGTCGGTGTCTGAAGCTTTCTTT CASSSTGSVSEAFF TRBV9 NA TRBJ1-1 NA
TGTGCCAGCAGCCAAGATCTAGCGGGAGACGAGCAGTACTTC CASSQDLAGDEQYF TRBV4-2 TRBD2 TRBJ2-7 NA
TGCGCCAGCAGCTTGGCCCGACAGCGGGTGGGCACCGGGGAGCTGTTTTTT CASSLARQRVGTGELFF TRBV5-1 NA TRBJ2-2 NA
TGCGCCAGCAGCGCGGGGACAGCGAATGAAGCTTTCTTT CASSAGTANEAFF TRBV5-1 TRBD1 TRBJ1-1 NA
TGTGCCTGGAGGGAGACAGGGGGCTGGGGTACGCAGTATTTT CAWRETGGWGTQYF TRBV30 TRBD1 TRBJ2-3 NA
TGTGCCTGGAGCTTTAGCGGGAGGTCCTACGAGCAGTACTTC CAWSFSGRSYEQYF TRBV30 TRBD2 TRBJ2-7 NA
TGCGCCAGCAGTTACCGCACTACTAGAAATTCACCCCTCCACTTT CASSYRTTRNSPLHF TRBV23-1 NA TRBJ1-6 NA
TGTGCCAGCAGCCTCCGCGGGGTGCGATCACCCCTCCACTTT CASSLRGVRSPLHF TRBV11-2 NA TRBJ1-6 NA
TGTGCCAGCAGCCTACGGGACAGTTTCACAGATACGCAGTATTTT CASSLRDSFTDTQYF TRBV5-8 TRBD1 TRBJ2-3 NA
TGCGCCAGCAGCCAAGATCCGGGGGGACAAGAGACCCAGTACTTC CASSQDPGGQETQYF TRBV4-3 TRBD2 TRBJ2-5 NA
TGTGCCAGCAGTCCCCGAACAGGGGCCGATGAGCAGTTCTTC CASSPRTGADEQFF TRBV27 TRBD1 TRBJ2-1 NA
TGTGCCAGCAGTGAAGATAGTTATGGCTACACCTTC CASSEDSYGYTF TRBV6-1 NA TRBJ1-2 NA
TGCGCCAGCAGCCTCCGGGGTGGGACCGGGGAGCTGTTTTTT CASSLRGGTGELFF TRBV5-1 NA TRBJ2-2 NA
TGTGCCAGCAGTTTTGGACGGACGGGAGAAAAACTGTTTTTT CASSFGRTGEKLFF TRBV6-6 NA TRBJ1-4 once
TGTGCCAGCAGTGAGCGCCGAACTGGAAACACCATATATTTT CASSERRTGNTIYF TRBV6-1 NA TRBJ1-3 NA
TGTGCCAGTAGTATTAACGGACAGGGGACCTACGAGCAGTACTTC CASSINGQGTYEQYF TRBV19 TRBD1 TRBJ2-7 NA
TGTGCCAGCAGTCGCGCCCGCAGACAGGGAAATAATTCACCCCTCCACTTT CASSRARRQGNNSPLHF TRBV6-6 TRBD1 TRBJ1-6 NA
TGTGCCAGCAGCTTAGAGGGGACAGGGGATGAGACCCAGTACTTC CASSLEGTGDETQYF TRBV7-2 TRBD1 TRBJ2-5 NA
TGCGCCAGCAGCTTGACTAACACCGGGGAGCTGTTTTTT CASSLTNTGELFF TRBV5-1 NA TRBJ2-2 NA
TGTGCCAGCAGACGCCACACAGGGGCAACTAATGAAAAACTGTTTTTT CASRRHTGATNEKLFF TRBV27 TRBD1 TRBJ1-4 NA
TGTGCCAGCAGTCGGACAACTCCTAATGAAAAACTGTTTTTT CASSRTTPNEKLFF TRBV6-2/TRBV6-3 NA TRBJ1-4 NA
TGTGCCAGCAGCTTGTTAGCGGGGGGGCTGGAGACCCAGTACTTC CASSLLAGGLETQYF TRBV9 TRBD2 TRBJ2-5 once
TGTGCCAGCTCAACTACGGGCAGAGGGGGTACCGAGACCCAGTACTTC CASSTTGRGGTETQYF TRBV18 NA TRBJ2-5 once
TGTGCCAGCAGCGTAGGTCCCGGGGGGGGGTCGTCCCAGGGGACCCAGTACTTC CASSVGPGGGSSQGTQYF TRBV9 TRBD2 TRBJ2-5 NA
TGTGCCAGCAGCTTAGGACTAGCGGGGACTAGCACAGATACGCAGTATTTT CASSLGLAGTSTDTQYF TRBV11-2 TRBD2 TRBJ2-3 NA
TGTGCCAGCAGCCAGCGGACAGGCCTTTTTTCTGGGGCCAACGTCCTGACTTTC CASSQRTGLFSGANVLTF TRBV3-1/TRBV3-2 TRBD1 TRBJ2-6 NA
TGTGCCAGCAGCCCCCCGCGGGGGACCTTCTACGAGCAGTACTTC CASSPPRGTFYEQYF TRBV5-6 TRBD2 TRBJ2-7 few
TGCGCCAGCAAGGGCGCTCAGGGCAATTCACCCCTCCACTTT CASKGAQGNSPLHF TRBV5-1 NA TRBJ1-6 NA
TGTGCCAGCTCACCTCAGGGGACGGCCTCGGGCACAGATACGCAGTATTTT CASSPQGTASGTDTQYF TRBV18 NA TRBJ2-3 NA
TGTGCCAGCAGTGTGACTAGCGGGGCCGGGACCCAGTACTTC CASSVTSGAGTQYF TRBV6-2/TRBV6-3 TRBD2 TRBJ2-5 NA
TGTGCCACCAGTACGGGGAGCTATGGCTACACCTTC CATSTGSYGYTF TRBV24-1 NA TRBJ1-2 NA
TGTGCCAGCAGTTCCCCGGGACTAGCGGGGGGCAAGGAGACCCAGTACTTC CASSSPGLAGGKETQYF TRBV28 TRBD2 TRBJ2-5 NA
TGTGCCAGCAGCATTAACCTCGACAAGTTACCCTACGAGCAGTACTTC CASSINLDKLPYEQYF TRBV7-2 NA TRBJ2-7 NA
TGCGCCAGCAGCCAAGATGGCGGGGCAGTGTTTGAGCAGTACTTC CASSQDGGAVFEQYF TRBV4-3 NA TRBJ2-7 NA
TGTGCCAGCTCTACGGGGACAGGGGGAGAGACCCAGTACTTC CASSTGTGGETQYF TRBV27 TRBD1 TRBJ2-5 NA
TGTGCCAGCAGCGCGACAGGGACAAGCACAGATACGCAGTATTTT CASSATGTSTDTQYF TRBV9 TRBD1 TRBJ2-3 NA
TGTGCCAGCAGCGTAGAACCCTCGGGCACCGGGGAGCTGTTTTTT CASSVEPSGTGELFF TRBV9 NA TRBJ2-2 NA
TGTGCCAGCACCCTCGCCCAGGGGAATGAGCAGTTCTTC CASTLAQGNEQFF TRBV6-5 NA TRBJ2-1 NA
TGTGCCAGCAGCTTCACCGGTTTCTCCTACGAGCAGTACTTC CASSFTGFSYEQYF TRBV7-2 NA TRBJ2-7 NA
TGTGCCAGCAGTGAACGGCAGGGGACAGATACGCAGTATTTT CASSERQGTDTQYF TRBV2 NA TRBJ2-3 NA
TGTGCCAGCAGTTACGGGACTACCAACTCCTACAATGAGCAGTTCTTC CASSYGTTNSYNEQFF TRBV6-5 TRBD2 TRBJ2-1 NA
TGTGCCAGCAGACCGGGACAGGGTAACACTGAAGCTTTCTTT CASRPGQGNTEAFF TRBV7-2 TRBD1 TRBJ1-1 NA
TGCGCCAGCAGCCGGACTAGCGGGGGGACCAATGAGCAGTTCTTC CASSRTSGGTNEQFF TRBV4-1 TRBD2 TRBJ2-1 NA
TGTGCCAGCAAGGAGGGGGCCCGTGAGCAGTTCTTC CASKEGAREQFF TRBV28 NA TRBJ2-1 NA
TGTGCCACCAGTGATTCTCGGGGATCGAACACCGGGGAGCTGTTTTTT CATSDSRGSNTGELFF TRBV24-1 NA TRBJ2-2 NA
TGTGCCAGCAGCCGAAGGACAGCCAATTTGAACACCGGGGAGCTGTTTTTT CASSRRTANLNTGELFF TRBV5-6 NA TRBJ2-2 NA